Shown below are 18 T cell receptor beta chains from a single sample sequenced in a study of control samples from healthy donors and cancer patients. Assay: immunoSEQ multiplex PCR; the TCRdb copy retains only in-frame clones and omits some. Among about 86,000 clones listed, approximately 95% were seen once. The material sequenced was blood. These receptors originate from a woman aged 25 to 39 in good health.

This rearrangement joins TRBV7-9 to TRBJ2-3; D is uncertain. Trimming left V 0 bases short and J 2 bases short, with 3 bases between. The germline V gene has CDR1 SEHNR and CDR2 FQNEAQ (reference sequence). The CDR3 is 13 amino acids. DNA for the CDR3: TGTGCCAGCAGCTTAGCAGCCACAGATACGCAGTATTTT. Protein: CASSLAATDTQYF.

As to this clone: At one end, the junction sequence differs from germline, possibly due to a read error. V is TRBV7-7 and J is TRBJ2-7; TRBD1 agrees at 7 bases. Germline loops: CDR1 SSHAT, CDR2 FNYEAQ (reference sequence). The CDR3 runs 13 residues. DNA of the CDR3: TGTGCTAGCAGCTCGACAGGGAGCGGCGAGCAGTACTTC. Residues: CASSSTGSGEQYF.

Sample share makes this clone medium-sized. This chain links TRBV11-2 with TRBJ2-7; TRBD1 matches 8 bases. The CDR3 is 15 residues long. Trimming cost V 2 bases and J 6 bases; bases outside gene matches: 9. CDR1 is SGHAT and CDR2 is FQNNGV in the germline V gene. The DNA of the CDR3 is TGTGCCAGCAGCTTATCCCGGACAGGGCAAGTCGAGCAGTACTTC. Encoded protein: CASSLSRTGQVEQYF.

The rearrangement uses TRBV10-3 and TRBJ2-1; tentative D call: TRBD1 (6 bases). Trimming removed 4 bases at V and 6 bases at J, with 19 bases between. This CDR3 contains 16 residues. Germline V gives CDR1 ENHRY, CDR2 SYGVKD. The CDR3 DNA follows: TGTGCCATCAGTGCTCCCCTCAGGGGAGTTGTCAATGAGCAGTTCTTC. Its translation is CAISAPLRGVVNEQFF.

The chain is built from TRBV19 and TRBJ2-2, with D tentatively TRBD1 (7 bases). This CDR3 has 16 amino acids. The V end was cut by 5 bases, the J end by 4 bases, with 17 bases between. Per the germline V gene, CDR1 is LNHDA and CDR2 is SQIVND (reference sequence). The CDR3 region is CASSQSGGSSTGELFF. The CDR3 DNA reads TGTGCCAGTAGTCAGTCAGGGGGGTCGAGCACCGGGGAGCTGTTTTTT.

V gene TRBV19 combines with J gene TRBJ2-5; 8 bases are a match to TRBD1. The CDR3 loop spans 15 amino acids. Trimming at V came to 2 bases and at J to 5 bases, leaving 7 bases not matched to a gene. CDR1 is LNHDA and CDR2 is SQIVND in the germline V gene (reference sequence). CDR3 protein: CASSIRQGWTETQYF. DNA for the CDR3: TGTGCCAGTAGTATACGACAGGGGTGGACGGAGACCCAGTACTTC.

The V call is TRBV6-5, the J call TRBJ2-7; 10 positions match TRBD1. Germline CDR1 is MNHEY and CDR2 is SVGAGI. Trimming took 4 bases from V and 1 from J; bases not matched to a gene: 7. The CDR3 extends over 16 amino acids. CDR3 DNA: TGTGCCAGCAGTTGGTCCGGGACAGGGGCGTCCTACGAGCAGTACTTC. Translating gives CASSWSGTGASYEQYF.

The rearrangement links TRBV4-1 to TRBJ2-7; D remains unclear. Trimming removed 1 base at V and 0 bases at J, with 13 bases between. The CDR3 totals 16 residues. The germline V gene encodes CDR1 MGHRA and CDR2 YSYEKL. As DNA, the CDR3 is TGCGCCAGCAGCCAAGGGCGCAGCCTAGGCTCCTACGAGCAGTACTTC. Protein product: CASSQGRSLGSYEQYF.

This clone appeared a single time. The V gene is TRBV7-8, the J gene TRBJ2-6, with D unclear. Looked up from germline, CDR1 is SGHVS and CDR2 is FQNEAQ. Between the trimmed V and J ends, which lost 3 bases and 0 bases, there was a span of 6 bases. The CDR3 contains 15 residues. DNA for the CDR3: TGTGCCAGCAGCTTGGCACTCTCTGGGGCCAACGTCCTGACTTTC. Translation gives CASSLALSGANVLTF.

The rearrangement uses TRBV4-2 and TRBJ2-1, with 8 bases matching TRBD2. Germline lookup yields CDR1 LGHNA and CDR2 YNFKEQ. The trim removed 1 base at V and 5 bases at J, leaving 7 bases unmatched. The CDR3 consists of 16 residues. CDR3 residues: CASSQASGSSNNEQFF. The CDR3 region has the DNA TGTGCCAGCAGCCAAGCAAGCGGGAGTTCCAACAATGAGCAGTTCTTC.

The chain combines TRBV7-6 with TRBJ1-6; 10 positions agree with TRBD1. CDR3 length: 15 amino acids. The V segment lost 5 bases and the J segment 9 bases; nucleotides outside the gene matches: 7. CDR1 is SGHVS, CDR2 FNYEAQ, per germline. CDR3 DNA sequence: TGTGCCAGCAGCCCCGGGACAGGGGCCAGTTCACCCCTCCACTTT. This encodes CASSPGTGASSPLHF.

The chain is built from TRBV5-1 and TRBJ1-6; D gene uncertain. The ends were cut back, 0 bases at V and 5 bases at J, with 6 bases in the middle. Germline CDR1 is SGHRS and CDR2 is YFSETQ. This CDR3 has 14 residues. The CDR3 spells CASSLDSHNSPLHF. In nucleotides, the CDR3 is TGCGCCAGCAGCTTGGATAGCCATAATTCACCCCTCCACTTT.

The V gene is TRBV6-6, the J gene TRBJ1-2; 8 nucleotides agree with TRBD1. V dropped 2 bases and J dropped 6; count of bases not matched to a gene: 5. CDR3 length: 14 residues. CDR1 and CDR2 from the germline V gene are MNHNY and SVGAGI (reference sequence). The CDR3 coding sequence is TGTGCCAGCAGTTACCCGGACAGGGCTGATGGCTACACCTTC. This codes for CASSYPDRADGYTF.

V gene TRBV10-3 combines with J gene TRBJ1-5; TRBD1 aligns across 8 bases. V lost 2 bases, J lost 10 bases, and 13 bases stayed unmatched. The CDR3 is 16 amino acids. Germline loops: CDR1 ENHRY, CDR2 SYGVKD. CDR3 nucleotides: TGTGCCATCAGTGAGCTATGGACAGGGAGCGATCGTCCCCAGCATTTT. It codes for CAISELWTGSDRPQHF.

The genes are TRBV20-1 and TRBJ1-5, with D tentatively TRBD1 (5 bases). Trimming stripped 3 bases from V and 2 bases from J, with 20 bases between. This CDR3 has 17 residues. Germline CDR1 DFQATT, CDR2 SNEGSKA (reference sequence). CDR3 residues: CSASVGAGGDRNQPQHF. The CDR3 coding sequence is TGCAGTGCTAGTGTTGGGGCCGGGGGGGATCGCAATCAGCCCCAGCATTTT.

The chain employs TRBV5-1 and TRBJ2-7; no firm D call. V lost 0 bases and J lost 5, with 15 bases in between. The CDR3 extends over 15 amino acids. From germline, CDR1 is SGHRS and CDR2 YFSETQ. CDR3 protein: CASSLAGVPGDEQYF. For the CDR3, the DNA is TGCGCCAGCAGCTTGGCCGGCGTGCCGGGCGACGAGCAGTACTTC.

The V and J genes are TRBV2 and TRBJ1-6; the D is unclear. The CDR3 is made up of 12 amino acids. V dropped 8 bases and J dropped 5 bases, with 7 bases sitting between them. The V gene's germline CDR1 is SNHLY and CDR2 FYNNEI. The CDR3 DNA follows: TGTGCCAGCGGTGCCGATAATTCACCCCTCCACTTT. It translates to CASGADNSPLHF.

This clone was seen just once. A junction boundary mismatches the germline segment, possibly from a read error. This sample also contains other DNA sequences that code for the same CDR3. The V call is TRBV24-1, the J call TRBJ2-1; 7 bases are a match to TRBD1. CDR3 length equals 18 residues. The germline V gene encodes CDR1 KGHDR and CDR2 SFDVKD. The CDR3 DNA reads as TGTGCCACTAGTGACCCCCGACAGGGAAAGTCCTCCTACAATGAGCAGTTCTTC. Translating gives CATSDPRQGKSSYNEQFF.